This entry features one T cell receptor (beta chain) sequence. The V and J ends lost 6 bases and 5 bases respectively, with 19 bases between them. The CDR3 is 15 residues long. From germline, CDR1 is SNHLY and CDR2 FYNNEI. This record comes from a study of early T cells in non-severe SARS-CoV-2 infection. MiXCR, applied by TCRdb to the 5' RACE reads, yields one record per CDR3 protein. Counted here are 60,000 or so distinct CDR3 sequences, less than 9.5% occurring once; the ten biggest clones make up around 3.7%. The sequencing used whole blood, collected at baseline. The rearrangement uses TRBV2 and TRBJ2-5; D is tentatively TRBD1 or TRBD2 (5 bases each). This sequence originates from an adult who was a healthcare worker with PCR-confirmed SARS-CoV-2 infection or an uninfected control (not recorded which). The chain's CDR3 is CASRERDHQDETQYF. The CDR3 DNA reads TGTGCCAGCAGAGAAAGGGACCACCAAGACGAGACCCAGTACTTC.